This entry lists 29 T cell receptor beta chains sequenced from one sample in a study of T cells after yellow fever vaccination. One entry per CDR3 protein, called by TCRdb with MiXCR from the 5' RACE reads. The table has 25,000 to 35,000 distinct CDR3 sequences, 4% to 4.5% seen once. This specimen consisted of CD8+ T cells sorted from PBMCs, obtained 5 days after the yellow fever booster vaccination. All receptors derive from a man aged 30-40 years who received the YFV17D yellow fever vaccine.

This clonotype has just a few counts. The V call is TRBV15, the J call TRBJ2-7; perhaps TRBD2 as D (5 bases). Germline V lookup: CDR1 LNHNV, CDR2 YYDKDF (reference sequence). This CDR3 is 14 amino acids long. V lost 2 bases and J 3 bases, leaving 11 bases between the germline ends. The CDR3 here is CATSRSGRFYEQYF. The CDR3 bases are TGTGCCACCAGCAGAAGCGGCAGATTCTACGAGCAGTACTTC.

The table lists this clonotype with many counts. The gene calls are TRBV6-2 or TRBV6-3 and TRBJ2-1, with D possibly matching TRBD2 (5 bases). This CDR3 has 14 residues. The germline V gene has CDR1 MNHEY and CDR2 SVGEGT. Between the trimmed V and J ends, which lost 6 bases and 6 bases, there was a span of 15 bases. CDR3 in DNA: TGTGCCAGCAGCCCACGGTTAGCGTTCAATGAGCAGTTCTTC. Amino acids: CASSPRLAFNEQFF.

This clonotype was seen ten or more times. The V and J genes are TRBV12-3 or TRBV12-4 and TRBJ1-1; unclear D gene. The length of the CDR3 is 12 residues. Trimming removed 3 bases from V and 3 bases from J, with 5 bases in between. The CDR3 nucleotides are TGTGCCAGCAGTTTGGGGTACACTGAAGCTTTCTTT. Translating it yields CASSLGYTEAFF.

This clonotype was observed many times. The chain recombines TRBV7-9 with TRBJ1-1; perhaps TRBD1 as D (5 bases). V dropped 6 bases and J dropped 4 bases, with 15 bases sitting between them. Germline V gene lookup returns CDR1 SEHNR and CDR2 FQNEAQ (reference sequence). This CDR3 is built from 14 residues. The CDR3 DNA reads as TGTGCCAGCAGTTCGGGACCGTCGAGCACTGAAGCTTTCTTT. Translation: CASSSGPSSTEAFF.

The sample holds many counts of this clonotype. The rearrangement uses TRBV5-8 and TRBJ2-3; D may be TRBD2 (6 bases). The ends were cut back, 4 bases at V and 0 bases at J, with 9 bases in the middle. Germline V gene sequence: CDR1 SGHTS, CDR2 YDEGEE. This CDR3 contains 14 residues. Here the CDR3 reads CASSPRESTDTQYF. Written as DNA, the CDR3 is TGTGCCAGCAGCCCCCGGGAGAGCACAGATACGCAGTATTTT.

In this sample, this clonotype turned up a few times. V is TRBV4-3 and J is TRBJ2-2; the D is unclear. CDR1 is LGHNA and CDR2 is YSLEER in the germline V gene. The CDR3 covers 17 residues. Trimming removed 2 bases at V and 5 bases at J, with 18 bases between. DNA of the CDR3: TGCGCCAGCAGCCAACGAGTTCCTACTTCCCGGACCGGGGAGCTGTTTTTT. This codes for CASSQRVPTSRTGELFF.

In this sample, this clonotype turned up many times. This sequence joins TRBV10-2 and TRBJ2-7, with D possibly TRBD1 on 6 matching bases. The CDR3 extends over 15 amino acids. With 7 bases removed from V and 3 bases from J, the gap between germline ends came to 19 bases. Germline CDR1 and CDR2: WSHSY and SAAADI. The CDR3 DNA reads as TGCGCCAGCACCCCTCCCACGGGACACGACTACGAGCAGTACTTC. As protein: CASTPPTGHDYEQYF.

This clonotype showed up many times. The chain recombines TRBV19 with TRBJ2-7; TRBD2 might be the D (5 bases). The germline gives CDR1 LNHDA, CDR2 SQIVND (reference sequence). The CDR3 contains 15 residues. The ends were cut back, 4 bases at V and 3 bases at J, with 16 bases in the middle. CDR3 residues: CASSTAAEAFYEQYF. CDR3 sequence (DNA): TGTGCCAGTAGTACCGCCGCGGAGGCTTTCTACGAGCAGTACTTC.

This clonotype was observed many times. The V call is TRBV12-3 or TRBV12-4, the J call TRBJ2-3, with 7 bases aligning to TRBD2. The V segment lost 3 bases and the J segment 1 base; nucleotides outside the gene matches: 7. The CDR3 extends over 16 amino acids. CDR3 DNA: TGTGCCAGCAGTTTGTCCGGACGGGAGGGCACAGATACGCAGTATTTT. Protein product: CASSLSGREGTDTQYF.

This clonotype was seen ten or more times. The V gene is TRBV5-1, the J gene TRBJ2-1; the match to TRBD1 covers 11 bases. Germline trimming cut 1 base from V and 0 bases from J; bases unmatched to any gene: 6. The germline V gene encodes CDR1 SGHRS and CDR2 YFSETQ. This CDR3 has 18 residues. The CDR3 protein is CASSLTGTGGYSYNEQFF. CDR3 nucleotide sequence: TGCGCCAGCAGCTTGACCGGGACAGGGGGTTACTCCTACAATGAGCAGTTCTTC.

This clonotype showed up many times. J is TRBJ2-3 and V is TRBV20-1; D may be TRBD2 (5 bases). This CDR3 region has 13 residues. Per the germline V gene, CDR1 is DFQATT and CDR2 is SNEGSKA (reference sequence). V lost 5 bases to trimming and J lost 2 bases, with 11 bases between them. CDR3 in DNA: TGCAGTGCTCAAGGGCGGGTCACAGATACGCAGTATTTT. Translation gives CSAQGRVTDTQYF.

This clonotype was found a few times. The chain employs TRBV5-6 and TRBJ1-1; D unresolved. Germline V CDR1 and CDR2: SGHDT, YYEEEE. The ends were cut back, 5 bases at V and 7 bases at J, with 18 bases in the middle. The CDR3 runs 14 residues. As DNA, the CDR3 is TGTGCCAGCAGGGCTATCGACGGATTTTTTGAAGCTTTCTTT. Translating gives CASRAIDGFFEAFF.

This clonotype occurred many times. V gene TRBV7-6 combines with J gene TRBJ2-7; D is unclear. The germline CDR1 and CDR2 sequences are SGHVS and FNYEAQ. CDR3 length: 12 amino acids. Trimming removed 3 bases at V and 5 bases at J, with 8 bases between. The CDR3 region has the DNA TGTGCCAGCAGCTTCGCTGATCACGAGCAGTACTTC. Encoded protein: CASSFADHEQYF.

This clonotype was recorded many times. The CDR3 sequence: CASRGLAGGDPNEQFF. CDR3 DNA sequence: TGTGCCAGCAGAGGTTTAGCGGGAGGGGATCCCAATGAGCAGTTCTTC. The rearrangement uses TRBV12-3 or TRBV12-4 and TRBJ2-1, with TRBD2 matching 11 bases. J was trimmed by 6 bases and V by 6 bases; bases with no gene match: 10. The CDR3 length is 16 residues.

This clonotype was counted only a few times. This chain links TRBV12-3 or TRBV12-4 with TRBJ2-7; D might be TRBD1 (5 bases). The V and J ends lost 1 base and 5 bases respectively, with 18 bases between them. The CDR3 is 16 residues long. CDR3 nucleotides: TGTGCCAGCAGTTTAGGGTCTACAGGAACCATAGACGAGCAGTACTTC. Residues: CASSLGSTGTIDEQYF.

This chain uses TRBV5-4 with TRBJ2-1; 7 bases match TRBD1. The CDR3 sequence is 15 residues long. The trim removed 5 bases at V and 2 bases at J, leaving 7 bases unmatched. CDR1 is SGHNT, CDR2 YYREEE, per germline (reference sequence). The CDR3 DNA reads as TGTGCCAGCAGGCTCCGGGACAGACCCTACAATGAGCAGTTCTTC. Encoded protein: CASRLRDRPYNEQFF. Filled out from reference TRBV5-4 and TRBJ2-1, the complete variable domain reads ETGVTQSPTHLIKTRGQQVTLRCSSQSGHNTVSWYQQALGQGPQFIFQYYREEENGRGNFPPRFSGLQFPNYSSELNVNALELDDSALYLCASRLRDRPYNEQFFGPGTRLTVL.

This clonotype has at least ten counts. The V and J genes are TRBV20-1 and TRBJ1-5, with D maybe TRBD1 (6 bases). The V gene's germline CDR1 is DFQATT and CDR2 SNEGSKA (reference sequence). The CDR3 loop spans 17 amino acids. Trimming left V 2 bases short and J 1 base short, with 18 bases between. CDR3: CSARSPWGGESNQPQHF. The CDR3 DNA reads TGCAGTGCTAGATCCCCCTGGGGGGGCGAGAGCAATCAGCCCCAGCATTTT.

This clonotype was observed at least ten times. This sequence joins TRBV5-1 and TRBJ2-7; 9 bases match TRBD1. The J segment lost 3 bases and the V segment lost 6 bases, leaving 10 bases of the junction unmatched. This CDR3 spans 15 amino acids. CDR1 SGHRS and CDR2 YFSETQ come from the germline V gene. CDR3 DNA: TGCGCCAGCAAGGGACAGGGATTCAGGGACTACGAGCAGTACTTC. Translation: CASKGQGFRDYEQYF.

In this sample, this clonotype turned up many times. The genes are TRBV20-1 and TRBJ1-5; D is unclear. V was clipped by 6 bases and J by 1 base, with 19 bases between them. Germline CDR1 reads DFQATT; CDR2 reads SNEGSKA (reference sequence). The CDR3 is 16 residues long. In DNA, the CDR3 is TGCAGTGCCCCCCCCGGAACGGGAAGGAGCAATCAGCCCCAGCATTTT. It is translated as CSAPPGTGRSNQPQHF.

This clonotype has more than one count but fewer than ten. The chain couples TRBV11-3 to TRBJ2-1; D not certain. The CDR3 is 13 amino acids. Germline V gives CDR1 SGHNT, CDR2 YENEEA. V was shortened by 1 base and J by 7 bases, with 8 bases between the two germline ends. The CDR3 loop reads CASSLGLTNEQFF. The CDR3 coding sequence is TGTGCCAGCAGCTTAGGGCTGACGAATGAGCAGTTCTTC.

This clonotype was found many times. V usage is TRBV20-1 and J usage is TRBJ2-1, with 11 bases fitting TRBD2. The CDR3 loop spans 15 amino acids. Germline-derived CDR1 and CDR2 are DFQATT and SNEGSKA (reference sequence). The V and J ends lost 0 bases and 10 bases, in that order; junction bases with no gene match: 8. The CDR3 spells CSAREELAGGEEQFF. DNA for the CDR3: TGCAGTGCTAGAGAGGAGCTAGCGGGAGGAGAAGAGCAGTTCTTC.

This clonotype occurred many times. This chain connects TRBV12-3 or TRBV12-4 to TRBJ2-1; tentative D call: TRBD2 (6 bases). Trimming left V 7 bases short and J 8 bases short, with 12 bases between. CDR3 length: 12 residues. This CDR3 reads CASTPGGYEQFF. CDR3 DNA sequence: TGTGCCAGCACCCCCGGGGGATATGAGCAGTTCTTC.

This clonotype showed up many times. The chain combines TRBV7-9 with TRBJ2-7; no clear D gene. Trimming shortened V by 5 bases and J by 2 bases, and 4 bases separated the two germline ends. Germline V lookup: CDR1 SEHNR, CDR2 FQNEAQ (reference sequence). CDR3 length equals 11 residues. The CDR3 DNA sequence: TGTGCCAGCAGCCTCACCTACGAGCAGTACTTC. Its translation: CASSLTYEQYF.

This clonotype appeared many times. The chain combines TRBV2 with TRBJ2-7; a weak D match, TRBD2 (6 bases). The CDR3 is 13 amino acids. V lost 4 bases to trimming and J lost 6 bases, with 13 bases between them. CDR1 and CDR2 (germline): SNHLY, FYNNEI. The CDR3 loop is CASSAGEFVEQYF. The CDR3 DNA is TGTGCCAGCAGTGCGGGGGAGTTCGTCGAGCAGTACTTC.

This clonotype has a count of ten or more. The chain recombines TRBV3-1 with TRBJ2-1, with D possibly matching TRBD1 (6 bases). Germline loops: CDR1 LGHDT, CDR2 YNNKEL (reference sequence). The CDR3 loop spans 12 amino acids. The V and J ends lost 4 bases and 9 bases respectively, with 10 bases between them. As DNA, the CDR3 is TGTGCCAGCAGCCCAACAGGGTTTGAGCAGTTCTTC. This encodes CASSPTGFEQFF.

At least ten counts were recorded for this clonotype. This chain links TRBV23-1 with TRBJ2-3; possibly TRBD2 for D (5 bases). TRBV23-1 belongs to the ORF category, with a function that is uncertain. The V and J ends lost 2 bases and 6 bases respectively, with 12 bases between them. The CDR3 is made up of 14 amino acids. CDR3 coding DNA: TGCGCCAGCAGTCAAGGAGATAGAGGGGATACGCAGTATTTT. Residues: CASSQGDRGDTQYF.

This clonotype is termed medium-sized. The chain couples TRBV5-1 to TRBJ1-6; D gene ambiguous. This CDR3 is built from 14 residues. Looked up from germline, CDR1 is SGHRS and CDR2 is YFSETQ. Trimming took off 1 base at V and 5 bases at J, with 7 bases between the two ends. The CDR3 coding sequence is TGCGCCAGCAGCTTGTACGTTGATAATTCACCCCTCCACTTT. This encodes CASSLYVDNSPLHF.

This clonotype was detected many times. This chain connects TRBV6-2 or TRBV6-3 to TRBJ2-7, with D maybe TRBD2 (5 bases). The germline CDR1 and CDR2 sequences are MNHEY and SVGEGT. V lost 10 bases, J lost 2 bases, and 9 bases lay in between. The CDR3 totals 11 residues. The DNA of the CDR3 is TGTGCCACAGGAGGCACCTACGAGCAGTACTTC. This translates into CATGGTYEQYF.

This clonotype was observed a handful of times. The chain uses TRBV11-3 and TRBJ2-1; D is unclear. Deletions cut 0 bases from V and 5 bases from J, with 5 bases between. The CDR3 runs to 13 residues. Germline V gene sequence: CDR1 SGHNT, CDR2 YENEEA. CDR3 nucleotide sequence: TGTGCCAGCAGCTTAGAGCCCAACAATGAGCAGTTCTTC. Translated, it gives CASSLEPNNEQFF.